A selection of T cell receptor beta chains follows, all from one sample in a study of OX40 agonist ivuxolimab in advanced cancers. Generated by immunoSEQ multiplex PCR, the TCRdb table keeps only in-frame clones and is missing some. In the table there are about 61,000 clones, over 80% of which are singletons. The sequencing used CD4+ or CD8+ T cells sorted from blood, collected in a trial of the OX40 agonist ivuxolimab. The receptors were sampled from an adult with an advanced solid tumor such as melanoma, head and neck, liver or kidney cancer. Both conserved end residues are trimmed from each CDR3. Fields, in order: CDR3 protein, V gene.

CDR3aa: ASSLQGAWGQPQH; v_gene: TRBV7-6
CDR3aa: ASSETGTATPSPWYEQY; v_gene: TRBV2
CDR3aa: STLAGNTIY; v_gene: TRBV29-1
CDR3aa: ASSRGTSAGGETQY; v_gene: TRBV9
CDR3aa: ASSQDQNTEAF; v_gene: TRBV18
CDR3aa: ASSLYGTGIPGSAQH; v_gene: TRBV28
CDR3aa: ASSFQGLATNEKLF; v_gene: TRBV18
CDR3aa: ASTARGGTGYNEQF; v_gene: TRBV23-1
CDR3aa: ASSDLGADSYEQY; v_gene: TRBV25-1
CDR3aa: ASSVRERETQY; v_gene: TRBV6-1
CDR3aa: SVGGLAGGHTDTQY; v_gene: TRBV29-1